The present T cell receptor beta chain was sequenced within a study of low-dose radiotherapy and immunotherapy resistance in tumors. Study overall: Patients were on oral aspirin 300 mg taken daily for four cycles from cycle 1 day 1.

The time point here: after trial treatment. The treatment here: LDRT plus nivolumab, ipilimumab, low-dose cyclophosphamide and aspirin (RACIN trial). Low-dose radiotherapy, low-dose cyclophosphamide, aspirin, ipilimumab and nivolumab were all given to the donors. V was clipped by 0 bases and J by 6 bases, with 12 bases between them. The CDR3 consists of 15 residues. Germline V gene lookup returns CDR1 MNHEY and CDR2 SMNVEV (reference sequence). Alpha and beta chains were covered, as first-strand cDNA relied on TRAV- and TRBV-specific primers. PCR amplification of the TCRs was performed with Phusion for 20 to 25 PCR cycles, and it relied on a constant-region primer together with a V-primer adapter. TCRdb processed the reads anew with MiXCR; each CDR3 protein has one entry. The sample has more than 50,000 distinct CDR3 sequences, 23% seen once.

The genes are TRBV27 and TRBJ2-1; perhaps TRBD1 as D (7 bases). The origin of this receptor is a male donor with prostate cancer. This specimen consisted of PBMCs, obtained after low-dose radiotherapy plus immunotherapy. The CDR3 loop reads CASSLSRGVGNEQFF. CDR3 nucleotides: TGTGCCAGCAGTTTATCCAGGGGGGTGGGCAATGAGCAGTTCTTC.